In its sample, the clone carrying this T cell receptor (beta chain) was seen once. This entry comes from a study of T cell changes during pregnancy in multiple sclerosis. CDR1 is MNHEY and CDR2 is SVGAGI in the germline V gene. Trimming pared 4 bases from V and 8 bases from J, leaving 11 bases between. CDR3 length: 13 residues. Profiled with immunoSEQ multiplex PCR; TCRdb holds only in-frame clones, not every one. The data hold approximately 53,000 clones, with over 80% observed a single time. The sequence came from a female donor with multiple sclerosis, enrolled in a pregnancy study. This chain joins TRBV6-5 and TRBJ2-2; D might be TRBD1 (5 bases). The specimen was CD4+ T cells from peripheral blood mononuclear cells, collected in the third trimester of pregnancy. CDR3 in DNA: TGTGCCAGCAGTTTCAGGGCGGAAGGGGAGCTGTTTTTT. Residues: CASSFRAEGELFF.